This TCR beta chain was obtained from a study of technical replicates of blood from a few donors. The CDR3 is 16 amino acids. Unmatched junction bases numbered 9, after V lost 1 base and J lost 6 bases. Germline loops: CDR1 SGDLS, CDR2 YYNGEE. The method was immunoSEQ multiplex PCR; TCRdb's version includes in-frame clones alone and lacks a portion of them. The table lists about 70,000 clones, over 85% of them singletons. The rearrangement links TRBV9 to TRBJ2-1; 8 bases map to TRBD2. The sequence came from a human donor in good health. The sequencing sample was made of T cells isolated from PBMCs. For the CDR3, the DNA is TGTGCCAGCAGCGTAAGGATACTAGCGGCCCTCAATGAGCAGTTCTTC. Its translation is CASSVRILAALNEQFF.